This record concerns one T cell receptor (beta chain) sequence. This sample was taken from a study of T cell repertoires in cytomegalovirus infection. Study-wide background: The public TCR beta signatures pointed to both CMV infection and matching HLA type.

TCRdb passed the reads through MiXCR, listing each CDR3 protein once. The sample has 200,000 to 300,000 distinct CDR3 sequences; around 9% are singletons. The germline gives CDR1 GTSNPN, CDR2 SVGIG (reference sequence). Trimming left V 2 bases short and J 2 bases short, with 12 bases between. The CDR3 runs to 14 residues. The V call is TRBV30, the J call TRBJ1-1, with D tentatively TRBD1 (6 bases). The sequenced material came from PBMCs. This receptor was taken from a human donor in good health (CMV status not recorded). Some clones in this sample may be carry-over from other donors' samples. The CDR3 region is CAWSSGQPNTEAFF. The CDR3 DNA reads as TGTGCCTGGAGTTCCGGACAGCCAAACACTGAAGCTTTCTTT.